Following are 30 T cell receptor beta chains from one sample sequenced in a study of blood T cell repertoires in COVID-19 (TCRdb year 2020). The library was prepared using the immunoSEQ multiplex PCR assay. Entries here come from immuneACCESS through TCRdb and include only in-frame sequences with V and J called. Some clones fail to appear in such tables; in the studies checked, an unresolved V gene covers under half of the shortfall, and the cause of the remainder is unknown. Within this sample are roughly 140,000 clones, with around nine tenths of them counted one time only. In total, the top ten clones hold roughly 2% of the sample. The sample taken for sequencing was peripheral blood. The receptors derive from a human donor in a cohort sampled during active COVID-19.

This sequence joins TRBV28 and TRBJ1-1, with D possibly being TRBD1 (5 bases). Germline V gene lookup returns CDR1 MDHEN and CDR2 SYDVKM. This CDR3 is built from 15 residues. V was shortened by 4 bases and J by 4 bases, with 16 bases between the two germline ends. The CDR3 DNA reads as TGTGCCAGCAGTTCAAACGAGGGGAGGTCCACTGAAGCTTTCTTT. Protein sequence: CASSSNEGRSTEAFF.

CDR3 sequence: CASSLEPGLPYEQYF. DNA for the CDR3: TGTGCCAGCAGTTTGGAACCGGGACTACCCTACGAGCAGTACTTC. The chain uses TRBV27 and TRBJ2-7; 7 bases map to TRBD2. The CDR3 loop spans 15 amino acids. Germline trimming cut 3 bases from V and 2 bases from J; bases unmatched to any gene: 7. Germline V gene lookup returns CDR1 MNHEY and CDR2 SMNVEV (reference sequence).

The chain combines TRBV5-1 with TRBJ1-4; TRBD1 agrees at 8 bases. CDR1 SGHRS and CDR2 YFSETQ come from the germline V gene. The J segment lost 5 bases and the V segment lost 3 bases, leaving 12 bases of the junction unmatched. This CDR3 is built from 17 residues. The CDR3 sequence is CASSSEAPGQANEKLFF. In DNA form, the CDR3 reads TGCGCCAGCAGCTCGGAAGCACCGGGACAGGCGAATGAAAAACTGTTTTTT.

The chain has TRBV13 and TRBJ2-5; a possible D gene is TRBD2 (5 bases). V lost 2 bases and J lost 3, with 16 bases in between. From germline, CDR1 is PRHDT and CDR2 FYEKMQ (reference sequence). This CDR3 contains 16 residues. The CDR3 reads CASSLYLAERKETQYF. Here the CDR3 DNA reads TGTGCCAGCAGCTTATATCTGGCGGAGCGGAAAGAGACCCAGTACTTC.

The chain recombines TRBV19 with TRBJ2-1, with D perhaps TRBD2 (5 bases). The CDR3 totals 15 residues. V lost 3 bases to trimming and J lost 2 bases, with 11 bases between them. Germline V lookup: CDR1 LNHDA, CDR2 SQIVND (reference sequence). Here the CDR3 DNA reads TGTGCCAGTAGTATCCGGGGTGGGACCTACAATGAGCAGTTCTTC. Translating gives CASSIRGGTYNEQFF.

The V gene is TRBV7-8, the J gene TRBJ2-1, with 10 bases matching TRBD2. The CDR3 extends over 15 amino acids. Germline V gene sequence: CDR1 SGHVS, CDR2 FQNEAQ. The V segment lost 6 bases and the J segment 4 bases; nucleotides outside the gene matches: 6. The CDR3: CASSRPGLAYNEQFF. The CDR3 nucleotides are TGTGCCAGCAGTCGACCGGGACTAGCGTACAATGAGCAGTTCTTC.

The chain couples TRBV19 to TRBJ1-2; D might be TRBD1 (5 bases). The CDR3 contains 13 residues. V was cut by 5 bases and J by 3 bases, with 10 bases left in between. CDR1 is LNHDA and CDR2 is SQIVND in the germline V gene (reference sequence). CDR3 in DNA: TGTGCCAGTAGTTCGGGCAGGGACTATGGCTACACCTTC. It translates to CASSSGRDYGYTF.

The chain couples TRBV6-6 to TRBJ2-5; D might be TRBD1 (5 bases). CDR1 and CDR2 from the germline V gene are MNHNY and SVGAGI (reference sequence). Trimming took off 0 bases at V and 2 bases at J, with 7 bases between the two ends. This CDR3 has 14 amino acids. The CDR3 DNA sequence: TGTGCCAGCAGTTACTCGACAGAGCAAGAGACCCAGTACTTC. Residues: CASSYSTEQETQYF.

As for this clone: An end of the junction differs from the germline gene, which may be a read error. V gene TRBV5-1 combines with J gene TRBJ2-6, with TRBD1 matching 11 bases. The CDR3 loop spans 18 amino acids. The germline V gene encodes CDR1 SGHRS and CDR2 YFSETQ. CDR3 residues: CARSRRDRGVSGANVLTF. CDR3 bases: TGCGCCCGCAGCCGAAGGGACAGGGGGGTTTCTGGGGCCAACGTCCTGACTTTC.

This sequence joins TRBV6-5 and TRBJ1-1; TRBD1 is a possible D gene (6 bases). Per the germline V gene, CDR1 is MNHEY and CDR2 is SVGAGI. V was shortened by 4 bases and J by 1 base, with 13 bases between the two germline ends. CDR3 length: 15 residues. This CDR3 is CASSSDPQGNTEAFF. CDR3 DNA sequence: TGTGCCAGCAGTTCTGACCCACAGGGGAACACTGAAGCTTTCTTT.

V gene TRBV6-2 or TRBV6-3 combines with J gene TRBJ1-1; D is undetermined. The V end lost 6 bases, the J end lost 4 bases, and 12 bases lay between the germline ends. This CDR3 spans 13 amino acids. Germline V gene sequence: CDR1 MNHEY, CDR2 SVGEGT. The CDR3 protein is CASSREGSTEAFF. The CDR3 DNA is TGTGCCAGCAGCCGCGAGGGCTCCACTGAAGCTTTCTTT.

The rearrangement joins TRBV5-1 to TRBJ2-1; no clear D gene. CDR3 size: 14 residues. Germline V gene sequence: CDR1 SGHRS, CDR2 YFSETQ. Between the trimmed V and J ends, which lost 0 bases and 0 bases, there was a span of 4 bases. The CDR3 loop is CASSLESSYNEQFF. The CDR3 DNA is TGCGCCAGCAGCTTGGAGAGCTCCTACAATGAGCAGTTCTTC.

The chain uses TRBV4-3 and TRBJ1-2; 8 bases are a match to TRBD1. Germline CDR1 LGHNA, CDR2 YSLEER. The CDR3 spans 14 residues. Trimming took 0 bases from V and 4 from J; bases not matched to a gene: 1. This CDR3 is CASSQDTGGYGYTF. The CDR3 DNA reads TGCGCCAGCAGCCAAGATACAGGGGGCTATGGCTACACCTTC.

The genes are TRBV28 and TRBJ2-5; TRBD2 matches 8 bases. The V gene's germline CDR1 is MDHEN and CDR2 SYDVKM. V was pared by 8 bases and J by 1 base, with 9 bases of the junction left unmatched. The CDR3 covers 15 residues. This CDR3 is CASGRLAGLQETQYF. In DNA, the CDR3 is TGTGCCAGCGGGAGGCTAGCGGGCCTCCAAGAGACCCAGTACTTC.

The gene calls are TRBV27 and TRBJ2-3, with D maybe TRBD2 (6 bases). V gave up 3 bases and J gave up 3 bases, with 13 bases separating them. The CDR3 is made up of 15 amino acids. The germline CDR1 and CDR2 sequences are MNHEY and SMNVEV (reference sequence). The DNA for the CDR3 is TGTGCCAGCAGTTTTCTGGGGGGTGGAACAGATACGCAGTATTTT. The encoded protein is CASSFLGGGTDTQYF.

This chain connects TRBV11-2 to TRBJ2-7; D is unresolved. Germline assignment: CDR1 SGHAT and CDR2 FQNNGV. The CDR3 is 15 residues long. The germline V and J ends were trimmed by 6 bases and 1 base, with 16 bases remaining between them. In nucleotides, the CDR3 is TGTGCCAGCAGATCGGGTTTCCGTAGGTCCTACGAGCAGTACTTC. Translated, it gives CASRSGFRRSYEQYF.

V is TRBV30 and J is TRBJ1-1; 10 bases fit TRBD1. V trimming: 2 bases; J trimming: 1 base; junction bases outside the gene matches: 10. The germline CDR1 and CDR2 sequences are GTSNPN and SVGIG (reference sequence). There are 17 residues in the CDR3. CDR3 in DNA: TGTGCCTGGAGTATTCTCGGGACAGGGGTACGGAACACTGAAGCTTTCTTT. Its translation is CAWSILGTGVRNTEAFF.

The chain has TRBV13 and TRBJ2-3, with 12 positions matching TRBD2. The CDR3 has 15 amino acids. The germline CDR1 and CDR2 sequences are PRHDT and FYEKMQ (reference sequence). J was trimmed by 2 bases and V by 5 bases; bases with no gene match: 2. CDR3 amino acids: CASSGLAGFTDTQYF. The DNA of the CDR3 is TGTGCCAGCAGCGGACTAGCGGGATTCACAGATACGCAGTATTTT.

The CDR3: CASSWEHRDRAPTEAFF. The CDR3 coding sequence is TGTGCCAGCAGCTGGGAACACCGGGACAGGGCGCCCACTGAAGCTTTCTTT. The chain combines TRBV5-8 with TRBJ1-1; TRBD1 agrees at 9 bases. The CDR3 runs to 17 residues. The germline V gene encodes CDR1 SGHTS and CDR2 YDEGEE. After removal of 3 bases from V and 4 bases from J, the junction contained 13 bases not matched to a gene.

V and J are TRBV6-5 and TRBJ2-7; TRBD2 is a possible D gene (6 bases). Per the germline V gene, CDR1 is MNHEY and CDR2 is SVGAGI. This CDR3 is 14 amino acids long. The V gene lost 5 bases and the J gene lost 1 base, with 12 bases spanning the gap. The CDR3 DNA reads as TGTGCCAGCAGTAGGTCCCGGGAGTCCTACGAGCAGTACTTC. Protein sequence: CASSRSRESYEQYF.

V usage is TRBV25-1 and J usage is TRBJ2-2; possibly TRBD2 for D (5 bases). CDR3 length: 15 amino acids. Trimming shortened V by 5 bases and J by 1 base, and 11 bases separated the two germline ends. The germline V gene has CDR1 MGHDK and CDR2 SYGVNS. The CDR3 here is CASSTTSGNTGELFF. CDR3 bases: TGTGCCAGCAGTACCACCAGCGGGAACACCGGGGAGCTGTTTTTT.

The chain carries TRBV5-1 and TRBJ2-7; D is unresolved. CDR3 length: 14 residues. Trimming took 3 bases from V and 7 from J, leaving 17 bases between them. Germline-derived CDR1 and CDR2 are SGHRS and YFSETQ. The CDR3: CASSSPLEYEEQYF. As DNA, the CDR3 is TGCGCCAGCAGCTCCCCCCTTGAATACGAGGAGCAGTACTTC.

V and J are TRBV6-5 and TRBJ1-4, with D tentatively TRBD1 (5 bases). Germline loops: CDR1 MNHEY, CDR2 SVGAGI. Trimming left V 3 bases short and J 8 bases short, with 13 bases between. The CDR3 runs to 14 residues. The CDR3 coding sequence is TGTGCCAGCAGTTATGGACAAACTATCGAAAAACTGTTTTTT. This translates into CASSYGQTIEKLFF.

This chain connects TRBV30 to TRBJ1-1; maybe TRBD1 (6 bases). Germline loops: CDR1 GTSNPN, CDR2 SVGIG (reference sequence). This CDR3 has 15 residues. The V end was cut by 3 bases, the J end by 4 bases, with 18 bases between. The CDR3 bases are TGTGCCTGGAGGGACAGTCTAGGCATCGGCACTGAAGCTTTCTTT. Its translation is CAWRDSLGIGTEAFF.

The V gene is TRBV27, the J gene TRBJ2-7, with D possibly being TRBD2 (5 bases). This CDR3 is 14 amino acids long. The germline CDR1 and CDR2 sequences are MNHEY and SMNVEV (reference sequence). Trimming pared 3 bases from V and 0 bases from J, leaving 9 bases between. CDR3 coding DNA: TGTGCCAGCAGTTTTAGCGCACTCTCCTACGAGCAGTACTTC. The encoded protein is CASSFSALSYEQYF.

The gene calls are TRBV29-1 and TRBJ2-3; D possibly matches TRBD1 or TRBD2 (5 bases each). Between the trimmed V and J ends, which lost 7 bases and 4 bases, there was a span of 18 bases. Germline-derived CDR1 and CDR2 are SQVTM and ANQGSEA. The CDR3 length is 14 residues. CDR3: CSGGRGPQADTQYF. The DNA for the CDR3 is TGCAGCGGGGGACGAGGGCCCCAGGCAGATACGCAGTATTTT.

The V gene is TRBV7-9, the J gene TRBJ1-1; D is unresolved. CDR1 is SEHNR, CDR2 FQNEAQ, per germline (reference sequence). The length of the CDR3 is 16 residues. V lost 3 bases to trimming and J lost 1 base, with 15 bases between them. CDR3 amino acids: CASSFSYGEGNTEAFF. The CDR3 coding sequence is TGTGCCAGCAGCTTTTCCTACGGGGAAGGGAACACTGAAGCTTTCTTT.

The CDR3 DNA is TGTGCCACCACAGGTTCTGGAAACACCATATATTTT. Translated: CATTGSGNTIYF. The V gene is TRBV6-6, the J gene TRBJ1-3, with D perhaps TRBD1 (5 bases). Germline V CDR1 and CDR2: MNHNY, SVGAGI (reference sequence). V lost 10 bases to trimming and J lost 1 base, with 8 bases between them. The CDR3 is 12 amino acids.

This clone was picked up many times. The sample contains more than one DNA sequence encoding this CDR3. The genes are TRBV18 and TRBJ2-1; possible D gene TRBD2, 7 bases. Germline CDR1 KGHSH, CDR2 LQKENI. The CDR3 consists of 15 residues. The V gene lost 0 bases and the J gene lost 4 bases, with 10 bases spanning the gap. CDR3 nucleotide sequence: TGTGCCAGCTCACCACCCGGGGGGCTATACAATGAGCAGTTCTTC. The encoded protein is CASSPPGGLYNEQFF. Full variable domain (rest looked up from reference TRBV18 and TRBJ2-1): NAGVMQNPRHLVRRRGQEARLRCSPMKGHSHVYWYRQLPEEGLKFMVYLQKENIIDESGMPKERFSAEFPKEGPSILRIQQVVRGDSAAYFCASSPPGGLYNEQFFGPGTRLTVL.

J is TRBJ2-3 and V is TRBV7-3; TRBD1 agrees at 7 bases. The germline V gene encodes CDR1 SGHTA and CDR2 FQGTGA. This CDR3 comprises 16 residues. The trim removed 3 bases at V and 3 bases at J, leaving 9 bases unmatched. In nucleotides, the CDR3 is TGTGCCAGCAGCTTGGCGACAGGGATTTCAACAGATACGCAGTATTTT. This encodes CASSLATGISTDTQYF.